Sequencing of this T cell receptor (beta chain) was carried out in a study of identifying expanded T cells in peripheral blood. Study-wide findings and caveats: About 1.2 clones differed between technical replicates, versus around 15 and 18 over time. Across healthy donors, higher total template counts meant significantly greater roughly 2-week count variance.

The V gene's germline CDR1 is KGHSH and CDR2 LQKENI. V was clipped by 2 bases and J by 2 bases, with 4 bases between them. The CDR3 loop spans 12 amino acids. Profiled with immunoSEQ multiplex PCR; TCRdb holds only in-frame clones, not every one. The sample shows 70,000 to 95,000 clones, 88% of them seen only once. During the collection period, no donor immune events like infections were recorded. Regarding this clone: Its antigen remains unknown.

The rearrangement links TRBV18 to TRBJ2-7; D uncertain. Sequenced input: blood. This TCR was sampled from a person aged 18-69 years in good health. CDR3 loop: CASSPSTYEQYF. The CDR3 DNA follows: TGTGCCAGCTCACCAAGTACCTACGAGCAGTACTTC.